This T cell receptor beta chain was profiled in a study of CD8+ T cells in alopecia areata. Alopecia areata patients provided lesional scalp punch biopsies and peripheral blood. V lost 3 bases and J lost 10; bases outside the gene matches: 7. Germline V CDR1 and CDR2: LNHNV, YYDKDF (reference sequence). CDR3 length: 15 amino acids. This clone was detected ten times or more. As the sequencing template, cDNA was produced by extracting RNA and reverse transcribing it. The assay was immunoSEQ multiplex PCR, and TCRdb's table has in-frame clones only and misses some. The repertoire includes around 98,000 clones, around 44% of them detected once, and 0.79% sits in the top ten.

The sequenced sample was CD4+ T cells sorted from blood. The genes are TRBV15 and TRBJ2-1, with 12 positions matching TRBD2. This clonotype was obtained from a human donor with alopecia areata. CDR3 nucleotide sequence: TGTGCCACCAGCAGCGCCGGGACTAGCGGGCCCGAGCAGTTCTTC. Amino acid sequence: CATSSAGTSGPEQFF.